Here is one T cell receptor beta chain with its context. This record belongs to a study of control samples from healthy donors and cancer patients. Germline assignment: CDR1 SGHDT and CDR2 YYEEEE. V gave up 0 bases and J gave up 6 bases; unmatched junction bases: 2. The CDR3 extends over 13 amino acids. This table comes from immunoSEQ multiplex PCR, and its TCRdb copy is limited to in-frame clones, with some not included. The table has over 150,000 clones, roughly 95% seen once. The source material was blood. This sequence was found in a woman in her thirties in good health. The rearrangement links TRBV5-6 to TRBJ1-2; TRBD1 matches 7 bases. CDR3 DNA sequence: TGTGCCAGCAGCTTGGCGACAGGGCATGGCTACACCTTC. Amino acids: CASSLATGHGYTF.